Shown below are 20 T cell receptor beta chains from a single sample sequenced in a study of human T cells and chemical hapten exposure. As to time point: pre-sensitization, week 0. Treatment here: therapeutic diphenylcyclopropenone sensitization with weekly scalp DPC. Via MiXCR, TCRdb re-called the RACE reads, giving one row per CDR3 protein. Of 270,000 or so distinct CDR3 sequences in the sample, 7.5% to 8% are singletons; the top ten hold roughly 1.2%. Sample: whole blood, taken in connection with sensitization to the hapten diphenylcyclopropenone (DPC). The receptors stem from a man between 18 and 35 years old with alopecia areata. Some clones in this sample may be carry-over from other donors' samples.

This clonotype was found many times. The chain is built from TRBV5-1 and TRBJ2-7; D remains unclear. Germline CDR1 and CDR2: SGHRS and YFSETQ. This CDR3 has 12 amino acids. The V and J ends lost 4 bases and 6 bases respectively, with 11 bases between them. CDR3 sequence reads: CASSTDMGEQYF. DNA of the CDR3: TGCGCCAGCAGCACTGATATGGGCGAGCAGTACTTC. The full variable domain, completed using reference TRBV5-1 and TRBJ2-7, is KAGVTQTPRYLIKTRGQQVTLSCSPISGHRSVSWYQQTPGQGLQFLFEYFSETQRNKGNFPGRFSGRQFSNSRSEMNVSTLELGDSALYLCASSTDMGEQYFGPGTRLTVT.

A few counts support this clonotype. One end of the junction fails to match germline, which may point to a read error. The rearrangement links TRBV6-5 to TRBJ1-1, with TRBD1 matching over 9 bases. CDR1 is MNHEY, CDR2 SVGAGI, per germline. The CDR3 is 18 amino acids. CDR3 bases: TGTGCCAGCAGTTTACAATCCGCCGGGACAGGGATTAACAATGAAGCTTTCTTT. It codes for CASSLQSAGTGINNEAFF.

In its sample, this clonotype was seen a few times. The chain combines TRBV20-1 with TRBJ2-7; the match to TRBD1 covers 9 bases. The V segment lost 0 bases and the J segment 4 bases; nucleotides outside the gene matches: 7. The CDR3 has 15 amino acids. CDR1 is DFQATT and CDR2 is SNEGSKA in the germline V gene (reference sequence). The CDR3 nucleotides are TGCAGTGCTAGAGATCCTATAGGGACAGGGTACGAGCAGTACTTC. Amino acid sequence: CSARDPIGTGYEQYF.

This clonotype was recorded at least ten times. The chain couples TRBV14 to TRBJ1-4, with D unresolved. The CDR3 has 15 amino acids. From germline, CDR1 is SGHDN and CDR2 FVKESK. V lost 0 bases and J 7 bases, leaving 12 bases between the germline ends. The DNA for the CDR3 is TGTGCCAGCAGCCAAGATCTTGGCGTGAGTGAAAAACTGTTTTTT. It is translated as CASSQDLGVSEKLFF.

The CDR3 bases are TGCAGTGCAGGGCACGAAAACATTCAGTACTTC. It is translated as CSAGHENIQYF. The chain couples TRBV20-1 to TRBJ2-4, with D hard to call. There are 11 residues in the CDR3. The ends were cut back, 6 bases at V and 5 bases at J, with 8 bases in the middle. The germline V gene has CDR1 DFQATT and CDR2 SNEGSKA (reference sequence).

The chain links TRBV28 to TRBJ1-3, with 7 bases matching TRBD1. Per germline, CDR1 MDHEN and CDR2 SYDVKM. The CDR3 is made up of 16 amino acids. J gave up 7 bases and V 4 bases, and 13 bases lay outside the gene matches. The CDR3 region is CASSSRHDRAGNTIYF. The CDR3 DNA follows: TGTGCCAGCAGTTCCCGTCACGACAGGGCGGGGAACACCATATATTTT. The whole variable domain, remainder taken from reference TRBV28 and TRBJ1-3, is DVKVTQSSRYLVKRTGEKVFLECVQDMDHENMFWYRQDPGLGLRLIYFSYDVKMKEKGDIPEGYSVSREKKERFSLILESASTNQTSMYLCASSSRHDRAGNTIYFGEGSWLTVV.

At least ten counts were recorded for this clonotype. For the CDR3, the DNA is TGTGCCAGCAGCACCTTTCCCGGGACAGCCTACACAGATACGCAGTATTTT. This sequence encodes CASSTFPGTAYTDTQYF. The chain is built from TRBV7-9 and TRBJ2-3; 7 bases map to TRBD1. Germline CDR1 is SEHNR and CDR2 is FQNEAQ (reference sequence). J lost 2 bases, V lost 5 bases, and 13 bases had no gene match. The CDR3 covers 17 residues.

The chain has TRBV28 and TRBJ2-5; 13 bases are shared with TRBD2. Germline trimming cut 5 bases from V and 6 bases from J; bases unmatched to any gene: 15. The CDR3 is 18 amino acids. Germline assignment: CDR1 MDHEN and CDR2 SYDVKM. This CDR3 reads CASSARPPGLAGLKTQYF. Written as DNA, the CDR3 is TGTGCCAGCAGTGCTAGACCCCCGGGACTAGCGGGGCTAAAGACCCAGTACTTC.

This clonotype was found many times. The V gene is TRBV20-1, the J gene TRBJ2-7, with D uncertain. Per germline, CDR1 DFQATT and CDR2 SNEGSKA (reference sequence). Trimming pared 0 bases from V and 6 bases from J, leaving 12 bases between. The CDR3 contains 13 residues. The CDR3 coding sequence is TGCAGTGCTAGAGAAAACGTGCACGGCGAGCAGTACTTC. Its protein product is CSARENVHGEQYF.

This clonotype was seen repeatedly, ten times or more. V usage is TRBV7-9 and J usage is TRBJ2-4; 7 bases fit TRBD1. The germline CDR1 and CDR2 sequences are SEHNR and FQNEAQ (reference sequence). The junction had 9 bases not matched to a gene; V was cut back by 1 base and J by 0 bases. The CDR3 extends over 18 amino acids. The CDR3: CASSLGGRQGIAKNIQYF. CDR3 in DNA: TGTGCCAGCAGCTTAGGAGGGAGACAGGGTATAGCCAAAAACATTCAGTACTTC.

This clonotype was counted ten times or more. This chain uses TRBV28 with TRBJ2-4, with TRBD1 matching over 11 bases. The CDR3 consists of 13 residues. Germline CDR1 reads MDHEN; CDR2 reads SYDVKM. V was clipped by 5 bases and J by 6 bases; unmatched bases: 0. CDR3 DNA sequence: TGTGCCAGCAGTGGGACAGGGGGAAACATTCAGTACTTC. This codes for CASSGTGGNIQYF.

This clonotype was detected only a few times. This rearrangement joins TRBV5-1 to TRBJ1-1, with TRBD1 matching over 11 bases. There are 15 residues in the CDR3. Germline V gene sequence: CDR1 SGHRS, CDR2 YFSETQ. The trim removed 4 bases at V and 3 bases at J, leaving 5 bases unmatched. CDR3 bases: TGCGCCAGCAGCAAACGGACAGGGGGCTACACTGAAGCTTTCTTT. Translation gives CASSKRTGGYTEAFF.

This clonotype came up many times. The chain couples TRBV4-3 to TRBJ2-5; D gene unclear. The ends were cut back, 0 bases at V and 1 base at J, with 9 bases in the middle. The CDR3 sequence is 15 residues long. Per the germline V gene, CDR1 is LGHNA and CDR2 is YSLEER. CDR3 sequence (DNA): TGCGCCAGCAGCCAAGATATGCGGAGCCAAGAGACCCAGTACTTC. This sequence encodes CASSQDMRSQETQYF.

V and J are TRBV7-6 and TRBJ2-7; 11 nucleotides line up with TRBD2. There are 16 residues in the CDR3. J gave up 5 bases and V 1 base, and 7 bases lay outside the gene matches. Germline CDR1 reads SGHVS; CDR2 reads FNYEAQ. The CDR3 reads CASSLVLAGGPHEQYF. DNA of the CDR3: TGTGCCAGCAGCTTAGTCCTAGCGGGGGGCCCACACGAGCAGTACTTC.

This clonotype was detected only a few times. This rearrangement joins TRBV20-1 to TRBJ2-7, with D perhaps assigned TRBD1 or TRBD2 (5 bases each). Germline-derived CDR1 and CDR2 are DFQATT and SNEGSKA (reference sequence). The CDR3 sequence is 15 residues long. Trimming left V 0 bases short and J 3 bases short, with 15 bases between. The CDR3 bases are TGCAGTGCTAGAGAGAGGGCAGGGACCTTCTACGAGCAGTACTTC. Encoded protein: CSARERAGTFYEQYF.

This clonotype has more than one count but fewer than ten. The CDR3 bases are TGTGCCAGCAGTTTACAGGGGCTTCGCTCTGGGGCCAACGTCCTGACTTTC. Encoded protein: CASSLQGLRSGANVLTF. The rearrangement uses TRBV12-3 or TRBV12-4 and TRBJ2-6; weak D call: TRBD1 (6 bases). V was shortened by 2 bases and J by 0 bases, with 11 bases between the two germline ends. This CDR3 is 17 amino acids long.

This clonotype occurred a few times. The chain joins TRBV9 to TRBJ1-5; D gene uncertain. The germline V and J ends were trimmed by 0 bases and 5 bases, with 12 bases remaining between them. Germline CDR1 SGDLS, CDR2 YYNGEE. The CDR3 is 15 residues long. Written as DNA, the CDR3 is TGTGCCAGCAGCGTAGACTCAGGTCACTATCAGCCCCAGCATTTT. This codes for CASSVDSGHYQPQHF.

This rearrangement joins TRBV28 to TRBJ2-1, with D hard to call. Per the germline V gene, CDR1 is MDHEN and CDR2 is SYDVKM. The CDR3 has 15 residues. Trimming took 3 bases from V and 4 from J, leaving 13 bases between them. The CDR3 protein is CASSLRRKYYNEQFF. The CDR3 DNA follows: TGTGCCAGCAGTTTGCGACGGAAGTATTACAATGAGCAGTTCTTC. The full variable domain, its missing parts supplied by reference TRBV28 and TRBJ2-1, is DVKVTQSSRYLVKRTGEKVFLECVQDMDHENMFWYRQDPGLGLRLIYFSYDVKMKEKGDIPEGYSVSREKKERFSLILESASTNQTSMYLCASSLRRKYYNEQFFGPGTRLTVL.

The genes are TRBV6-2 or TRBV6-3 and TRBJ2-1, with D unclear. V was clipped by 2 bases and J by 4 bases, with 6 bases between them. The CDR3 is made up of 13 amino acids. Germline V gene data show CDR1 as MNHEY and CDR2 as SVGEGT. CDR3 in amino acids: CASSYLGYNEQFF. CDR3 sequence (DNA): TGTGCCAGCAGTTACCTGGGTTACAATGAGCAGTTCTTC.

The V and J genes are TRBV7-2 and TRBJ1-3, with D possibly matching TRBD1 (5 bases). CDR3 length: 16 amino acids. The V end lost 3 bases, the J end lost 0 bases, and 12 bases lay between the germline ends. Germline assignment: CDR1 SGHTA and CDR2 FQGNSA. CDR3 region: CASSFAGRHSGNTIYF. CDR3 in DNA: TGTGCCAGCAGCTTTGCGGGACGGCACTCTGGAAACACCATATATTTT.